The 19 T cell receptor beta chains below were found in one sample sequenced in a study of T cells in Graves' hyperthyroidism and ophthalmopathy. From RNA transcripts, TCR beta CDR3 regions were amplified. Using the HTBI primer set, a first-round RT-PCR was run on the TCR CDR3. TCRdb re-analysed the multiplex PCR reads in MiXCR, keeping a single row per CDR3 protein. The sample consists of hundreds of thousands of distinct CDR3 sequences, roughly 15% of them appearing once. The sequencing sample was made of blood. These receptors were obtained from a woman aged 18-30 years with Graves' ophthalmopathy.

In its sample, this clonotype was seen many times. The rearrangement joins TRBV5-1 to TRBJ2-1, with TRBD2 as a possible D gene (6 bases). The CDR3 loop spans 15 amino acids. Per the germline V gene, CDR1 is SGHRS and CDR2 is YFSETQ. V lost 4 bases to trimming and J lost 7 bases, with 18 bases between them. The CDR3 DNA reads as TGCGCCAGCAGCCCAACCAGGAGGGCCACAAATGAGCAGTTCTTC. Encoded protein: CASSPTRRATNEQFF.

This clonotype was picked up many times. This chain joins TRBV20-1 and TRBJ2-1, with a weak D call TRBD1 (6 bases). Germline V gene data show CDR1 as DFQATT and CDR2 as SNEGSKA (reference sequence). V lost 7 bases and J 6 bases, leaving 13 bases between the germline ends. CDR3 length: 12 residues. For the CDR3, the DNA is TGCAGTGTCCCAATACAGGGCAATGAGCAGTTCTTC. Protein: CSVPIQGNEQFF.

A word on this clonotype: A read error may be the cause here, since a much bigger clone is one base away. In DNA form, the CDR3 reads TGTGCCAGCTCACCTGAAGCCTCTGGAAACACCATATATTTT. This translates into CASSPEASGNTIYF. The chain is built from TRBV18 and TRBJ1-3; D gene ambiguous. The V gene lost 3 bases and the J gene lost 0 bases, with 6 bases spanning the gap. Germline CDR1 KGHSH, CDR2 LQKENI. The CDR3 totals 14 residues. The variable domain in full, with the rest retrieved from reference TRBV18 and TRBJ1-3, is NAGVMQNPRHLVRRRGQEARLRCSPMKGHSHVYWYRQLPEEGLKFMVYLQKENIIDESGMPKERFSAEFPKEGPSILRIQQVVRGDSAAYFCASSPEASGNTIYFGEGSWLTVV.

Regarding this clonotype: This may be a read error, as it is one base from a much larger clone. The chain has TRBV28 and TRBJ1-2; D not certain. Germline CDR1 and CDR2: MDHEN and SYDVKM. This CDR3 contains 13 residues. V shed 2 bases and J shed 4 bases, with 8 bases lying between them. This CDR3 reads CASSLSTLYGYTF. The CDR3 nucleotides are TGTGCCAGCAGTTTAAGCACCCTCTATGGCTACACCTTC.

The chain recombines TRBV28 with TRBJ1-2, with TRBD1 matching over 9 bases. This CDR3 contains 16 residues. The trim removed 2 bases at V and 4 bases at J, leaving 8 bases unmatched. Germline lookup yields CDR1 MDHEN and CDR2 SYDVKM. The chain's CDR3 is CASSLAAGTGSYGYTF. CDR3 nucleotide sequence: TGTGCCAGCAGTTTAGCCGCCGGGACAGGGTCCTATGGCTACACCTTC.

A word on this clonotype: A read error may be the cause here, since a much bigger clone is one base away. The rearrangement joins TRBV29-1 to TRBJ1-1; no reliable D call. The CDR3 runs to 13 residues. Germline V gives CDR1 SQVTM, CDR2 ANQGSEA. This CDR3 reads CGALGGSNTEAFF. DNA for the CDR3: TGCGGCGCCCTGGGAGGGTCGAACACTGAAGCTTTCTTT.

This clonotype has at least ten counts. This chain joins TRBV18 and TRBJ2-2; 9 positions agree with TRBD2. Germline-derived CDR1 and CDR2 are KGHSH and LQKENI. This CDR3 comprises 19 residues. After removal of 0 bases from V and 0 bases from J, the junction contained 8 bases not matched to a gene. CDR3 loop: CASSPPRLAGPTNTGELFF. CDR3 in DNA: TGTGCCAGCTCACCACCTCGCCTAGCGGGGCCTACGAACACCGGGGAGCTGTTTTTT.

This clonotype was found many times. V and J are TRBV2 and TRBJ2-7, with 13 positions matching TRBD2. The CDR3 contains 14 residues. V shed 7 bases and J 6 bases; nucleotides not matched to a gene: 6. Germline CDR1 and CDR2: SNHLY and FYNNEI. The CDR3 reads CASKWTSGGREQYF. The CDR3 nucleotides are TGTGCCAGCAAATGGACTAGCGGGGGTCGCGAGCAGTACTTC.

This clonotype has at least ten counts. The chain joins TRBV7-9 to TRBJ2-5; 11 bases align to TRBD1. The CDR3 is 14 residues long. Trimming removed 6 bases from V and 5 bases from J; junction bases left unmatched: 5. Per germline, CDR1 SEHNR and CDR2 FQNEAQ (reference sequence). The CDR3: CASSTDRGRETQYF. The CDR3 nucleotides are TGTGCCAGCAGTACGGACAGGGGGCGGGAGACCCAGTACTTC.

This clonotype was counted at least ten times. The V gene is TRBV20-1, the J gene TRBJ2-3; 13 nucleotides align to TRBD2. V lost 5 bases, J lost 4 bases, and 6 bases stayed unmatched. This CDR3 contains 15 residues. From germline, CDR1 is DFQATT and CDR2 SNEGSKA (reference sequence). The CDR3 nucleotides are TGCAGTGCTCCGACTAGCGGGGGGCTCGCAGATACGCAGTATTTT. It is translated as CSAPTSGGLADTQYF.

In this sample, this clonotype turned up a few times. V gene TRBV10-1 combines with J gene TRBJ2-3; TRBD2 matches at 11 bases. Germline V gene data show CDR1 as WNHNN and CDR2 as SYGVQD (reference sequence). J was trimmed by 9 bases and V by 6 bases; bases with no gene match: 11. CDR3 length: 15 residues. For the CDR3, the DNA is TGCGCCAGCAGCCGGACTAGCGGGTTGGAGGTGACGCAGTATTTT. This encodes CASSRTSGLEVTQYF.

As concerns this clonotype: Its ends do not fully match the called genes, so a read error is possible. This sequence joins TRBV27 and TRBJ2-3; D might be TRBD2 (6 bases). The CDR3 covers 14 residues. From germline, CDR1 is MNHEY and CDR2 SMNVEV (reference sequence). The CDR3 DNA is TGTGCCAGCACCGGGACTCAGCCCACAGGTACGCAGTATTTT. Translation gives CASTGTQPTGTQYF.

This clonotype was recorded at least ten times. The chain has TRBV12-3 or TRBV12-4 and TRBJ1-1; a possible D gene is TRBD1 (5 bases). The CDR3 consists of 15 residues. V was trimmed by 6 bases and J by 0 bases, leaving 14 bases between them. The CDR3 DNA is TGTGCCAGCAGACCTATCGGGGCCATGAACACTGAAGCTTTCTTT. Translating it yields CASRPIGAMNTEAFF.

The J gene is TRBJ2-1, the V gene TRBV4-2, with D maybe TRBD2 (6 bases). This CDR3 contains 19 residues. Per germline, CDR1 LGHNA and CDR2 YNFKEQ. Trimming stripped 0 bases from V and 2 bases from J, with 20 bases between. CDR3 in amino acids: CASSQEGVLAMSPYNEQFF. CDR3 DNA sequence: TGTGCCAGCAGCCAAGAGGGGGTGCTAGCGATGAGCCCCTACAATGAGCAGTTCTTC.

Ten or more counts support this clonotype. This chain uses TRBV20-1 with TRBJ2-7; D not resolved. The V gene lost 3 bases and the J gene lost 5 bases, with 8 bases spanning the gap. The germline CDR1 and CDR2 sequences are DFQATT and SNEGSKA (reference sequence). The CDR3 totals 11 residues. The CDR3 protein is CSARGYDEQYF. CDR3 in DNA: TGCAGTGCTAGGGGGTACGACGAGCAGTACTTC.

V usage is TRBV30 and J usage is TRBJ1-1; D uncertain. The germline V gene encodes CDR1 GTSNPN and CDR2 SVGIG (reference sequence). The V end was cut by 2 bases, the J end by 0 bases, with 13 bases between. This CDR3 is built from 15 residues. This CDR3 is CAWSLWGGMNTEAFF. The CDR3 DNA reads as TGTGCCTGGAGTTTATGGGGAGGAATGAACACTGAAGCTTTCTTT. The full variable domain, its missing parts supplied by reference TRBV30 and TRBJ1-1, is SQTIHQWPATLVQPVGSPLSLECTVEGTSNPNLYWYRQAAGRGLQLLFYSVGIGQISSEVPQNLSASRPQDRQFILSSKKLLLSDSGFYLCAWSLWGGMNTEAFFGQGTRLTVV.

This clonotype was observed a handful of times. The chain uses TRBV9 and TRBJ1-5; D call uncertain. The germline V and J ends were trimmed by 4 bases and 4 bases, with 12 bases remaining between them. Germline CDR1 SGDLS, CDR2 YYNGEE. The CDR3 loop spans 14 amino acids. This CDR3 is CASSLEGVNQPQHF. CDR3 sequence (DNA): TGTGCCAGCAGCCTTGAGGGAGTAAATCAGCCCCAGCATTTT.

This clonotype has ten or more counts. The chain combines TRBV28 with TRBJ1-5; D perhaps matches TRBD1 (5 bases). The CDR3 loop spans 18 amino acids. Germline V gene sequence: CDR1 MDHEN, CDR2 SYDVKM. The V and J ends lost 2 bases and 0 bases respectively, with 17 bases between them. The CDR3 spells CASSLEGFGGFSNQPQHF. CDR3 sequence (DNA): TGTGCCAGCAGTTTAGAGGGCTTTGGGGGATTTAGCAATCAGCCCCAGCATTTT.

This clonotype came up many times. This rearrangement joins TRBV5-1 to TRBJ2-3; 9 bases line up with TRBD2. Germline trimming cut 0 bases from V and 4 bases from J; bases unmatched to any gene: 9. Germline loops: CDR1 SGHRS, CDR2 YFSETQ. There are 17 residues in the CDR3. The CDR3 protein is CASSLEVGGGASDTQYF. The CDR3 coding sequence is TGCGCCAGCAGCTTGGAGGTCGGCGGGGGGGCTTCAGATACGCAGTATTTT.